Listed below are T cell receptor beta chains from one sample, sequenced in a study of T-cell memory formation after mild COVID-19. TCRdb itself ran the 5' RACE reads through MiXCR, one entry per CDR3 protein. Of over 500,000 distinct CDR3 sequences in the sample, approximately 15% were seen once. The sequenced material came from PBMCs or a T cell subset sorted from them (not recorded which). Receptors originate from an adult woman who had mild COVID-19 (a few samples of this study predate the infection). Cell type and time point are not known. Each CDR3 is given with its conserved first and last residue. A D gene is named only where the DNA matches it firmly. The listing skips clone size in some rows; elsewhere it reads once, few, many or a size class.

j_call d_call clone_size v_call cdr3_aa cdr3_nt
TRBJ1-1 . . TRBV5-5 CASSLRQAQAFF TGTGCCAGCAGCTTGCGACAGGCCCAAGCTTTCTTT
TRBJ2-5 TRBD2 many TRBV5-1 CASSLVTSGKETQYF TGCGCCAGCAGCTTGGTGACTAGCGGGAAAGAGACCCAGTACTTC
TRBJ2-3 . . TRBV9 CASSVAGGITDTQYF TGTGCCAGCAGCGTAGCAGGAGGAATCACAGATACGCAGTATTTT
TRBJ2-3 . few TRBV25-1 CASSEGTPQGSTDTQYF TGTGCCAGCAGTGAAGGGACCCCCCAGGGGAGCACAGATACGCAGTATTTT
TRBJ1-1 . . TRBV5-6 CASSPRGGLNTEAFF TGTGCCAGCAGCCCCCGGGGGGGGCTGAACACTGAAGCTTTCTTT
TRBJ1-1 . few TRBV4-1 CASSLHREGTEAFF TGCGCCAGCAGCCTGCACAGGGAGGGGACTGAAGCTTTCTTT
TRBJ2-5 TRBD2 few TRBV29-1 CSVGGLAGRQETQYF TGCAGCGTTGGGGGACTAGCGGGAAGACAAGAGACCCAGTACTTC
TRBJ1-4 . few TRBV7-9 CASSPTGGPNEKLFF TGTGCCAGCAGCCCCACCGGGGGGCCGAATGAAAAACTGTTTTTT
TRBJ2-3 . . TRBV11-2 CASSNPTDTQYF TGTGCCAGCAGCAACCCAACAGATACGCAGTATTTT
TRBJ2-5 . . TRBV21-1 CASSKQGQETQYF TGTGCCAGCAGCAAACAGGGCCAAGAGACCCAGTACTTC
TRBJ2-1 TRBD1 few TRBV5-1 CASRKTGGRSYNEQFF TGCGCCAGCAGGAAGACAGGGGGCCGGTCCTACAATGAGCAGTTCTTC
TRBJ1-1 . few TRBV7-3 CASSPDRDAEAFF TGTGCCAGCAGCCCGGACCGTGACGCTGAAGCTTTCTTT
TRBJ2-7 . . TRBV7-8 CASSLRVVGASGANEQYF TGTGCCAGCAGCTTAAGAGTTGTGGGGGCTAGCGGCGCGAACGAGCAGTACTTC
TRBJ1-2 TRBD1 . TRBV4-1 CASSQGQGGYGYTF TGCGCCAGCAGCCAGGGACAGGGAGGCTATGGCTACACCTTC
TRBJ1-2 . . TRBV20-1 CSARGAGVANYGYTF TGCAGTGCTAGGGGTGCGGGGGTTGCTAACTATGGCTACACCTTC
TRBJ1-2 . . TRBV19 CASSIQSYGYTF TGTGCCAGTAGTATCCAGTCCTATGGCTACACCTTC
TRBJ1-2 TRBD1 few TRBV12-3/TRBV12-4 CASILTGTDGYTF TGTGCCAGCATATTGACAGGGACGGATGGCTACACCTTC
TRBJ1-1 . . TRBV27 CASSSNRLNEAAFF TGTGCCAGCAGTTCTAACCGTTTGAACGAGGCCGCTTTCTTT
TRBJ2-1 TRBD1 few TRBV7-9 CASSQGQGVPEQFF TGTGCCAGCAGCCAGGGACAGGGGGTCCCTGAGCAGTTCTTC
TRBJ2-3 TRBD1 many TRBV12-3/TRBV12-4 CASSLGQGVTDTQYF TGTGCCAGCAGTTTAGGACAGGGGGTCACAGATACGCAGTATTTT
TRBJ1-2 TRBD1 few TRBV12-3/TRBV12-4 CASSTTGTGRTSPNYGYTF TGTGCCAGCAGTACGACCGGGACAGGGCGAACATCTCCTAACTATGGCTACACCTTC
TRBJ2-1 . . TRBV7-8 CASSLVPPGAYNEQFF TGTGCCAGCAGCTTAGTTCCGCCAGGGGCCTACAATGAGCAGTTCTTC
TRBJ2-3 TRBD2 . TRBV19 CASSTLAGADTQYF TGTGCCAGTAGTACCCTAGCGGGAGCAGATACGCAGTATTTT
TRBJ2-3 . few TRBV7-3 CASSGGNSGDTQYF TGTGCCAGCAGCGGGGGTAATAGTGGAGATACGCAGTATTTT
TRBJ2-7 TRBD2 few TRBV6-5 CASSRTSGGALGYEQYF TGTGCCAGCAGCCGGACTAGCGGGGGGGCCTTGGGCTACGAGCAGTACTTC
TRBJ2-3 . few TRBV7-9 CASSSSNQGWRYTDTQYF TGTGCCAGCAGCTCCTCCAATCAGGGATGGCGGTACACAGATACGCAGTATTTT
TRBJ1-5 . few TRBV3-1 CASSQDRRENQPQHF TGTGCCAGCAGCCAAGATCGGCGAGAAAATCAGCCCCAGCATTTT
TRBJ1-6 . . TRBV11-2 CASSLRSSGPTHF TGTGCCAGCAGCTTACGTTCGTCAGGCCCAACCCACTTT
TRBJ2-3 TRBD1 . TRBV7-9 CASSLGGGKDTQYF TGTGCCAGCAGCTTAGGAGGGGGCAAAGATACGCAGTATTTT
TRBJ2-1 . . TRBV5-1 CASSQGSLGNEQFF TGCGCCAGCAGTCAGGGCTCGTTGGGCAATGAGCAGTTCTTC
TRBJ2-1 TRBD1 few TRBV7-8 CASSARDRYNEQFF TGTGCCAGCAGCGCCCGGGACAGGTACAATGAGCAGTTCTTC
TRBJ2-5 TRBD1 . TRBV12-3/TRBV12-4 CASSLQQGAISKTQYF TGTGCCAGCAGTTTACAACAGGGGGCTATATCGAAGACCCAGTACTTC
TRBJ2-7 TRBD1 . TRBV5-1 CASSLDRGQYF TGCGCCAGCAGCTTGGACAGGGGACAGTACTTC
TRBJ2-7 TRBD1 many TRBV27 CASSPRQGGLYEQYF TGTGCCAGCAGCCCTCGACAGGGGGGGTTGTACGAGCAGTACTTC
TRBJ2-2 . few TRBV18 CASSREDAGELFF TGTGCCAGCTCACGTGAGGACGCCGGGGAGCTGTTTTTT
TRBJ2-1 . few TRBV6-2/TRBV6-3 CASRVTRKHNEQFF TGTGCCAGCAGGGTGACTAGAAAGCACAATGAGCAGTTCTTC
TRBJ1-1 . many TRBV27 CASSLQGSDTEAFF TGTGCCAGCAGCCTACAGGGATCGGACACTGAAGCTTTCTTT